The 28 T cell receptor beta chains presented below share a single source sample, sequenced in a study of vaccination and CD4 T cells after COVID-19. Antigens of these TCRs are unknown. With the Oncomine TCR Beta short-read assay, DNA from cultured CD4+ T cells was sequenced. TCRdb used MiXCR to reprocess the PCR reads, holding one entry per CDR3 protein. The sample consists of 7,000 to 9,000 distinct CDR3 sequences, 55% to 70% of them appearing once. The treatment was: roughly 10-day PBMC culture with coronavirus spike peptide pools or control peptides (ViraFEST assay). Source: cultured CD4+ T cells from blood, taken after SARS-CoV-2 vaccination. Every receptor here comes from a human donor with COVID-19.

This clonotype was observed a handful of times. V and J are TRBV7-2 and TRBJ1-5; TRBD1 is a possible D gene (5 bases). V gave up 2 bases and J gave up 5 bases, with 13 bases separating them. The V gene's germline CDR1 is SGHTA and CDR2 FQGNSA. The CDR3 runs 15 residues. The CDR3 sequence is CASSLFQGGDQPQHF. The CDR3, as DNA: TGTGCCAGCAGCTTATTCCAGGGAGGAGATCAGCCCCAGCATTTT.

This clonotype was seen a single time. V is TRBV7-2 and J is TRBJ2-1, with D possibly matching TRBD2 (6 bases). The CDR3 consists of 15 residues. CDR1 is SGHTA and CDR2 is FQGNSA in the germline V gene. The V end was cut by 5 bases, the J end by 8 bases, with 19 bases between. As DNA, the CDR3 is TGTGCCAGCAGCCCTCGGGACTGGACGAGCGATGAGCAGTTCTTC. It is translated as CASSPRDWTSDEQFF.

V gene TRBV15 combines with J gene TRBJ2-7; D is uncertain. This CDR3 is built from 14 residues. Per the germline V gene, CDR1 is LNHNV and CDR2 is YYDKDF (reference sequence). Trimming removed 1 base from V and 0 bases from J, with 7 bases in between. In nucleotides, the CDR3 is TGTGCCACCAGCAGAGGGCAGGTCTCCTACGAGCAGTACTTC. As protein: CATSRGQVSYEQYF.

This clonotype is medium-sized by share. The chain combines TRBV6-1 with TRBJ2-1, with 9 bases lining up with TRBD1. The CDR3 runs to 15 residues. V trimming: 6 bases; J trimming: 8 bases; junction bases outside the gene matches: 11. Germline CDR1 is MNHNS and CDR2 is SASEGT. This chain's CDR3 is CASRLDRGASDEQFF. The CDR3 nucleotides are TGTGCCAGCAGGCTGGACAGGGGAGCCTCGGATGAGCAGTTCTTC.

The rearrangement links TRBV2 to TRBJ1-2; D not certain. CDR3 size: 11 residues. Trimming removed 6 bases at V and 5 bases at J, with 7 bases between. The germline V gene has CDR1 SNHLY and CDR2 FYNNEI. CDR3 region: CASREIYGYTF. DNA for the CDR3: TGTGCCAGCAGGGAGATATATGGCTACACCTTC.

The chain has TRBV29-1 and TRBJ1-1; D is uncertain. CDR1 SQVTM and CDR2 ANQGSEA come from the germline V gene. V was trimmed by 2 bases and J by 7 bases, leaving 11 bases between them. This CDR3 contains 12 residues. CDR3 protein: CSVELVGVEAFF. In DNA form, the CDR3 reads TGCAGCGTTGAATTGGTGGGAGTTGAAGCTTTCTTT.

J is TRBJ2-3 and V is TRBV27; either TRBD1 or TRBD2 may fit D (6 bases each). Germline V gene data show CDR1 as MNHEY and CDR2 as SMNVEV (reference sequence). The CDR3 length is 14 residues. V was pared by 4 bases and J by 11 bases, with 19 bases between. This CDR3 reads CASSSGHPEGGQYF. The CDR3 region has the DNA TGTGCCAGCAGTTCGGGACACCCCGAGGGAGGGCAGTATTTT.

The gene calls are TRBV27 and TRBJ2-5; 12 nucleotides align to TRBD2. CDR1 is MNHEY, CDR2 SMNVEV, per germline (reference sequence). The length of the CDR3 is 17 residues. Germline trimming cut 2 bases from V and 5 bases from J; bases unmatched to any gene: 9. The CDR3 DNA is TGTGCCAGCAGTTTAGGGCTAGCGGGGGGGCCCAGGGAGACCCAGTACTTC. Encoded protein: CASSLGLAGGPRETQYF.

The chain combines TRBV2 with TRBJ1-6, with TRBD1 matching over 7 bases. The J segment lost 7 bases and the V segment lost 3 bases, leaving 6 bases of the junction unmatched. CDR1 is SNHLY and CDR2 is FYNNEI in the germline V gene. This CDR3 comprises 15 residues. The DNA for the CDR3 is TGTGCCAGCAGTGATAGACAGGGTTCGAATTCACCCCTCCACTTT. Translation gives CASSDRQGSNSPLHF.

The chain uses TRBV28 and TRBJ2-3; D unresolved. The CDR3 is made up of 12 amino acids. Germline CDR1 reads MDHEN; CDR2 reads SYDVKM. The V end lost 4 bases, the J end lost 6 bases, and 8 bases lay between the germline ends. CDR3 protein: CASSSTWDTQYF. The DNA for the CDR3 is TGTGCCAGCAGTTCCACGTGGGATACGCAGTATTTT.

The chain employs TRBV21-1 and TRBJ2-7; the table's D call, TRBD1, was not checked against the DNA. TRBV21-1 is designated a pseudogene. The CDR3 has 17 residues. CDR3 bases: TGTGCCAGCAGCAAATCCTCCATATGTCCTATCGCCTACGAGCAGTACTTC. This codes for CASSKSSICPIAYEQYF.

For the CDR3, the DNA is TGTGCCATCAGATCGACAGAAAATCAGCCCCAGCATTTT. The encoded protein is CAIRSTENQPQHF. The chain has TRBV10-3 and TRBJ1-5, with D possibly being TRBD1 (5 bases). The germline CDR1 and CDR2 sequences are ENHRY and SYGVKD. Trimming shortened V by 6 bases and J by 4 bases, and 10 bases separated the two germline ends. The CDR3 consists of 13 residues.

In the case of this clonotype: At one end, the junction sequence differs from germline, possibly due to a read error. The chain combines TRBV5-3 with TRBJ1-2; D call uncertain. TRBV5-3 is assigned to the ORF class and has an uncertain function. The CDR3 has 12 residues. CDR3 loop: CASSLLVSGYTF. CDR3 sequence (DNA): TGTGCCAGCAGCTTGTTGGTCTCAGGCTACACCTTC.

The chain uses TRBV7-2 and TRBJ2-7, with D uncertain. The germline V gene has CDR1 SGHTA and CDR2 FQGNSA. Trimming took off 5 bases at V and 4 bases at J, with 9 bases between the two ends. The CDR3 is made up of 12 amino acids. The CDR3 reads CASSPKLYEQYF. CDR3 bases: TGTGCCAGCAGCCCCAAATTATACGAGCAGTACTTC.

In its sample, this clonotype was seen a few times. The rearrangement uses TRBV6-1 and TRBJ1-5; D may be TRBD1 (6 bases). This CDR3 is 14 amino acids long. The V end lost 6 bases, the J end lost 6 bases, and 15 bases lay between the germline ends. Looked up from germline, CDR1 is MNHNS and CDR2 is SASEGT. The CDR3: CASRPGVGGQPQHF. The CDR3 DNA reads TGTGCCAGCAGACCAGGGGTTGGTGGTCAGCCCCAGCATTTT.

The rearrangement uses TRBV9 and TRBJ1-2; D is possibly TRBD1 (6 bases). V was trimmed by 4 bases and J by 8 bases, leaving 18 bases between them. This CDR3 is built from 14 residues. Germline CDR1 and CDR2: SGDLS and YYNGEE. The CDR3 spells CASSKGGTTGGYTF. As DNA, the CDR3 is TGTGCCAGCAGCAAGGGCGGGACAACTGGAGGCTACACCTTC.

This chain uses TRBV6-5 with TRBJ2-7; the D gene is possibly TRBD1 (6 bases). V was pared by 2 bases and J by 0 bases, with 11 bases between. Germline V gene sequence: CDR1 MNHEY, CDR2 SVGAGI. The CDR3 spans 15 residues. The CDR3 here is CASSYTGPLSYEQYF. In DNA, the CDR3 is TGTGCCAGCAGTTACACAGGGCCCCTCTCCTACGAGCAGTACTTC.

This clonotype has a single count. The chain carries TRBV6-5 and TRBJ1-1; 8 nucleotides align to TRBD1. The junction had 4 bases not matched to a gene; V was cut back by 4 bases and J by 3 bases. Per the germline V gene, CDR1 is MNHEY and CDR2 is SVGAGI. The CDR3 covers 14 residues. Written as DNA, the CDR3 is TGTGCCAGCAGTTCCCTCAGGGGGCACACTGAAGCTTTCTTT. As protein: CASSSLRGHTEAFF.

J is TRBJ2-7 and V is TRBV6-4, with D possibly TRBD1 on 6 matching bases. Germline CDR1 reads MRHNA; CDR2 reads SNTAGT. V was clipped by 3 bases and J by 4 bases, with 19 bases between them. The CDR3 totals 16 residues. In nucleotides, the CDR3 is TGTGCCAGCAGTGAAGGTTGGGGGCGTAAGGGTTACGAGCAGTACTTC. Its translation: CASSEGWGRKGYEQYF.

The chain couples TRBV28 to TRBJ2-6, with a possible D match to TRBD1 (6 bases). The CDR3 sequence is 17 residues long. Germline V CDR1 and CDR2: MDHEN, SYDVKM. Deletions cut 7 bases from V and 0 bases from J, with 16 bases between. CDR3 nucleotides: TGTGCCAGCAAAGAGACAGGCCAGTACTCTGGGGCCAACGTCCTGACTTTC. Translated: CASKETGQYSGANVLTF. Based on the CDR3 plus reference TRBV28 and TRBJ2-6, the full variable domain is DVKVTQSSRYLVKRTGEKVFLECVQDMDHENMFWYRQDPGLGLRLIYFSYDVKMKEKGDIPEGYSVSREKKERFSLILESASTNQTSMYLCASKETGQYSGANVLTFGAGSRLTVL.

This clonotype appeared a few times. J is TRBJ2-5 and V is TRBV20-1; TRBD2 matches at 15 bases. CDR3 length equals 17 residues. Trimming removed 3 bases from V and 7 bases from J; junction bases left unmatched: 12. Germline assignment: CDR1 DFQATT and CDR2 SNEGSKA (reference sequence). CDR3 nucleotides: TGCAGTGCTAGCCCCCCTGGACTAGCGGGGGGGCTCGGGACCCAGTACTTC. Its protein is CSASPPGLAGGLGTQYF.

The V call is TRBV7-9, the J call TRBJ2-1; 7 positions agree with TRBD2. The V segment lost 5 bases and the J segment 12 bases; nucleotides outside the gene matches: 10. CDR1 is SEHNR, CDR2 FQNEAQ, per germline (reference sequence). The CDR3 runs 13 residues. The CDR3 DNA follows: TGTGCCAGCAGCCCCAATGTGGGGGGGTCGCAGTTCTTC. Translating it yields CASSPNVGGSQFF.

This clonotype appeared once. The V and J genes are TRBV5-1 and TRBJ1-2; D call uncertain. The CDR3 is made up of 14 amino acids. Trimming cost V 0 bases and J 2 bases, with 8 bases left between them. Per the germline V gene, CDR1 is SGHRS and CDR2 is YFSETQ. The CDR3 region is CASSLDSQNYGYTF. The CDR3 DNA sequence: TGCGCCAGCAGCTTGGATTCCCAGAACTATGGCTACACCTTC. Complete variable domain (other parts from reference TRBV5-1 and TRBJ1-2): KAGVTQTPRYLIKTRGQQVTLSCSPISGHRSVSWYQQTPGQGLQFLFEYFSETQRNKGNFPGRFSGRQFSNSRSEMNVSTLELGDSALYLCASSLDSQNYGYTFGSGTRLTVV.

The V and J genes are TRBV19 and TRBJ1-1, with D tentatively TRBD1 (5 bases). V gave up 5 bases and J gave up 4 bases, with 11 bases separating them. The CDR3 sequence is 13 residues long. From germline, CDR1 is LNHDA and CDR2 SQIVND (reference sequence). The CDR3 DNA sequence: TGTGCCAGTAGTTCCAGGGTGTTCACTGAAGCTTTCTTT. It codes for CASSSRVFTEAFF.

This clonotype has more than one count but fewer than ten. The CDR3 DNA reads TGTGCCAGCAGCTTGGACAGGAGCAATCAGCCCCAGCATTTT. It codes for CASSLDRSNQPQHF. This chain uses TRBV5-4 with TRBJ1-5, with D possibly matching TRBD1 (5 bases). V dropped 0 bases and J dropped 1 base, with 5 bases sitting between them. The CDR3 is 14 residues long. Germline CDR1 reads SGHNT; CDR2 reads YYREEE (reference sequence).

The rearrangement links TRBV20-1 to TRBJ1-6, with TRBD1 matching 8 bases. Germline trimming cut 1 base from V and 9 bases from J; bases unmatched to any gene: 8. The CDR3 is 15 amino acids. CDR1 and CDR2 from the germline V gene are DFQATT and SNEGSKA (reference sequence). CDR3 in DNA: TGCAGTGCTAGAGGTGCTCAGGGGGCGTTTTCACCCCTCCACTTT. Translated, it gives CSARGAQGAFSPLHF.

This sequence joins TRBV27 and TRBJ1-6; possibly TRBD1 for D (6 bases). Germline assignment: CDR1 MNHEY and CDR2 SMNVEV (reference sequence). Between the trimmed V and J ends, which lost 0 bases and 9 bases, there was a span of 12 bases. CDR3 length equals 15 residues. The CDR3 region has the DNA TGTGCCAGCAGTTTATCGGGGGGCGCCGGTTCACCCCTCCACTTT. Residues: CASSLSGGAGSPLHF.

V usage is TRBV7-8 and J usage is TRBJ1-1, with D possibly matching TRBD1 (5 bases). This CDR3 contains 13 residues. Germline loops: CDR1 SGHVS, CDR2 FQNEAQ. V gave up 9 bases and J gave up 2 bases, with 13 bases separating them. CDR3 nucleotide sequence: TGTGCCAGTGGGGGGGACCGTAACACTGAAGCTTTCTTT. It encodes CASGGDRNTEAFF.